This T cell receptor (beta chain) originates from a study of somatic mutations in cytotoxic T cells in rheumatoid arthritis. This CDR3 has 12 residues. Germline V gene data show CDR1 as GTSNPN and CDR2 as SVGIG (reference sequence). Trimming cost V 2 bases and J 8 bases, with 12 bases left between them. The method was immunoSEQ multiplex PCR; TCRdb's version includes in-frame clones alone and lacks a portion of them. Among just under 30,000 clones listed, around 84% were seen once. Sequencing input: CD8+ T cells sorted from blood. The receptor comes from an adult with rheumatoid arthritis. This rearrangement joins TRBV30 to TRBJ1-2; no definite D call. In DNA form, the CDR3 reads TGTGCCTGGAGTAAGGCAGGCGCCGGCTACACCTTC. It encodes CAWSKAGAGYTF.